This T cell receptor (beta chain) was identified in a study of T cell responses to AZD1222 COVID-19 vaccine. The repertoire was sequenced with immunoSEQ multiplex PCR; TCRdb's copy has only in-frame clones and lacks some. The table shows over 100,000 clones, with 75% to 90% occurring only once. Points on this clone: Its antigen is as yet unknown.

Study-wide results and limits: White British ancestry dominated among donors, who included more females, and clonal diversity was possibly underestimated. Researchers took repertoire samples only after the peak T cell response had come. Compared with day 0, the breadth and depth of the Spike-specific TCR repertoire rose significantly after two doses of AZD1222. Baseline seropositivity occurred in only 5 to 7 AZD1222 recipients.

The V gene's germline CDR1 is SGDLS and CDR2 YYNGEE. The CDR3 has 15 amino acids. V dropped 2 bases and J dropped 3 bases, with 12 bases sitting between them. The source was peripheral blood, collected on day 0 of AZD1222 vaccination. This chain joins TRBV9 and TRBJ1-3; tentative D call: TRBD1 (5 bases). This clonotype was obtained from an adult in good health. The CDR3 DNA is TGTGCCAGCAGCGTGGGGGAACAGAGTGGAAACACCATATATTTT. This encodes CASSVGEQSGNTIYF.